This T cell receptor (beta chain) was identified in a study of blood T cells in healthy people across ages. Whole-study findings and limits: Expanded clonotype shifts may have been confounded, as the donors had an unknown CMV status.

This clonotype came up a few times. Antigen unknown. The CDR3 runs 14 residues. The V and J ends lost 10 bases and 4 bases respectively, with 17 bases between them. RNA extraction gave at least 5.5 micrograms of total RNA per sample. Through a sample-barcoded 5' primer and a J-beta primer mix, a second PCR was run for about 6 to 11 cycles. Through a template-switch adaptor with 12 random nucleotides, each cDNA molecule received a tag. The yield of each sample was at least 2.5 million CDR3-containing paired-end reads. TCRdb recomputed calls from the 5' RACE reads with MiXCR, one row per CDR3 protein. The data show 1.5 million to 2 million distinct CDR3 sequences, with approximately 30% seen just once and about 7.7% held by the top ten.

Sample: blood. This sequence originates from a woman in her 30s in good health. The chain carries TRBV12-3 or TRBV12-4 and TRBJ1-5, with D unresolved. The CDR3 sequence: CATSTGPLNQPQHF. In DNA form, the CDR3 reads TGTGCCACCTCGACCGGGCCTTTAAATCAGCCCCAGCATTTT.